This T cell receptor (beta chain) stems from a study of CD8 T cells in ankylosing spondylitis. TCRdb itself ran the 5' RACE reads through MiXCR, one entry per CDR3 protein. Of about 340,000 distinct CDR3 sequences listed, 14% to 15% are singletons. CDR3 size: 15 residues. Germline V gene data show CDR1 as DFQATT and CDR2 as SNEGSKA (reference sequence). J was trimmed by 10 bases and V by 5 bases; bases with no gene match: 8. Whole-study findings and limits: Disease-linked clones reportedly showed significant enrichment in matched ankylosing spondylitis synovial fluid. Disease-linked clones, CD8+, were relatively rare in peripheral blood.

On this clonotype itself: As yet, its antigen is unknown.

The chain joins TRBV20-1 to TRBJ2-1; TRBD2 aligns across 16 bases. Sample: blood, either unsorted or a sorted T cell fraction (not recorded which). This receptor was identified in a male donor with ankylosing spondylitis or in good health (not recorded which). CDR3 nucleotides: TGCAGTGCTGAGGGACTAGCGGGAGGGCCGGGCGAGCAGTTCTTC. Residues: CSAEGLAGGPGEQFF.